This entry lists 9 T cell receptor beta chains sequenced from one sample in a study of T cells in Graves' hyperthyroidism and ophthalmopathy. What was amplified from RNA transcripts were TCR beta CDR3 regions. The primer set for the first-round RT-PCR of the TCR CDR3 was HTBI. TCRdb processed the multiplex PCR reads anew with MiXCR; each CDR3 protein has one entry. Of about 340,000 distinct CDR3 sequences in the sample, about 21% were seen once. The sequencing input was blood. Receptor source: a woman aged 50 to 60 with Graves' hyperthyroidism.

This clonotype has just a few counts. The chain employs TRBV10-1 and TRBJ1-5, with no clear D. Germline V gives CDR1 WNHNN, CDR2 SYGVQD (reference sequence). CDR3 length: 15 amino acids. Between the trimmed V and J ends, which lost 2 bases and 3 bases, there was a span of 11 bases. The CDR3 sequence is CASSEARRANQPQHF. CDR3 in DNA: TGCGCCAGCAGTGAGGCCCGACGTGCCAATCAGCCCCAGCATTTT.

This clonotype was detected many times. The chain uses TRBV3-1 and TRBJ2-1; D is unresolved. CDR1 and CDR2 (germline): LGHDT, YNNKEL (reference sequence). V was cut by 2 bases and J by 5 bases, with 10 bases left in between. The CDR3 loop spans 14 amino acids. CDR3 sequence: CASSQNLADNEQFF. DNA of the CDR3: TGTGCCAGCAGCCAAAACTTGGCGGACAATGAGCAGTTCTTC.

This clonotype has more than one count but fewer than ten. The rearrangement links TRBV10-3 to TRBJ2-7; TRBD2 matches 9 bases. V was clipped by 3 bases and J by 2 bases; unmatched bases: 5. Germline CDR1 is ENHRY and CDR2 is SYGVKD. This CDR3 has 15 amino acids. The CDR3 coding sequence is TGTGCCATCAGTGAAAGACTAGCGGAAACCTACGAGCAGTACTTC. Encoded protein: CAISERLAETYEQYF.

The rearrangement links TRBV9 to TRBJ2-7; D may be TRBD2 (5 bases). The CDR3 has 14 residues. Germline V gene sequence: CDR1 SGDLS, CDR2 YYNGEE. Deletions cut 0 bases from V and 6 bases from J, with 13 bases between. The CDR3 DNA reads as TGTGCCAGCAGCGTAGCGGTTAGAGGAGGCGAGCAGTACTTC. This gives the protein CASSVAVRGGEQYF.

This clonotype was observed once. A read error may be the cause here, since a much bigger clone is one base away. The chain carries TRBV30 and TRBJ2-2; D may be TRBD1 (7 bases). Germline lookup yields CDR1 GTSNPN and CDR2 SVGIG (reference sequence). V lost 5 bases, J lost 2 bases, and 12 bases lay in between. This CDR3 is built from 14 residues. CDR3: CAWRRGTNTGELFF. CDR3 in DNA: TGTGCCTGGCGCAGGGGGACTAACACCGGGGAGCTGTTTTTT.

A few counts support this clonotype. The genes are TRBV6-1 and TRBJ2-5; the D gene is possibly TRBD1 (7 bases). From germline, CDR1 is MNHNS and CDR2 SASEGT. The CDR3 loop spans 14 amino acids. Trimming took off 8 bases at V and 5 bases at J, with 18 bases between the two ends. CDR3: CASFGRGAGETQYF. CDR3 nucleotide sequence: TGTGCCAGCTTCGGCAGGGGGGCCGGGGAGACCCAGTACTTC.

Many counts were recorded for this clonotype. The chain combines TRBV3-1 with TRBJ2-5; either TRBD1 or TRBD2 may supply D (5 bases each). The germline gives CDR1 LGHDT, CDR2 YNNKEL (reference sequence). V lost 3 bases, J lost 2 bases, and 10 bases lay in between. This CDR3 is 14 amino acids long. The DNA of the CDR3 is TGTGCCAGCAGCCAGTGGGGGATACAAGAGACCCAGTACTTC. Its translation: CASSQWGIQETQYF.

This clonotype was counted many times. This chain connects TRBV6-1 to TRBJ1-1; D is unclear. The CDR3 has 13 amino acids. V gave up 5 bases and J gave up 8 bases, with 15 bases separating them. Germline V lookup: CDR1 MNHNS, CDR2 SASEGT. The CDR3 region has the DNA TGTGCCAGCAGTCCTTTAATAGCCTCGGAAGCTTTCTTT. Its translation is CASSPLIASEAFF.

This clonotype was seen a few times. The CDR3: CATSRDSAEKETQYF. Written as DNA, the CDR3 is TGTGCCACCAGCAGAGATTCTGCGGAGAAAGAGACCCAGTACTTC. This rearrangement joins TRBV15 to TRBJ2-5; unclear D gene. The CDR3 loop spans 15 amino acids. Germline V gives CDR1 LNHNV, CDR2 YYDKDF (reference sequence). V lost 0 bases, J lost 3 bases, and 11 bases lay in between.